A single sample is the source of the 20 T cell receptor beta chains below, sequenced in a study of T cells in Graves' hyperthyroidism and ophthalmopathy. Using RNA transcripts as the source, TCR beta CDR3 regions were amplified. Using the HTBI primer set, a first-round RT-PCR was run on the TCR CDR3. TCRdb fed the multiplex PCR reads into MiXCR, producing one record per CDR3 protein. Of about 380,000 distinct CDR3 sequences listed, about 18% are singletons. The sequenced material came from blood. These receptor sequences come from a man younger than 30 with Graves' ophthalmopathy.

The V gene is TRBV6-1, the J gene TRBJ1-1; D gene ambiguous. This CDR3 is built from 14 residues. The germline gives CDR1 MNHNS, CDR2 SASEGT. V was pared by 8 bases and J by 2 bases, with 15 bases between. The CDR3 is CASSPSGANTEAFF. CDR3 DNA sequence: TGTGCCAGCTCCCCGTCGGGAGCTAACACTGAAGCTTTCTTT.

This clonotype came up many times. The V call is TRBV28, the J call TRBJ2-7, with D possibly matching TRBD2 (6 bases). The germline V gene encodes CDR1 MDHEN and CDR2 SYDVKM. V lost 7 bases, J lost 4 bases, and 23 bases lay in between. This CDR3 is 16 amino acids long. CDR3 DNA sequence: TGTGCCAGCACTCTGGGGCGGGGTGGTAATTGGTACGAGCAGTACTTC. This gives the protein CASTLGRGGNWYEQYF.

The genes are TRBV5-1 and TRBJ1-4; TRBD1 matches at 7 bases. The CDR3 totals 14 residues. J was trimmed by 8 bases and V by 1 base; bases with no gene match: 5. Looked up from germline, CDR1 is SGHRS and CDR2 is YFSETQ. In DNA, the CDR3 is TGCGCCAGCAGCTTGATAGGGACAGAGGAAAAACTGTTTTTT. This sequence encodes CASSLIGTEEKLFF.

This clonotype was counted many times. The V call is TRBV11-2, the J call TRBJ2-3; 11 bases fit TRBD2. CDR3 size: 16 residues. Looked up from germline, CDR1 is SGHAT and CDR2 is FQNNGV. The ends lost 5 bases at V and 2 bases at J; junction bases unmatched: 6. CDR3 in amino acids: CASSERLAGFTDTQYF. Here the CDR3 DNA reads TGTGCCAGCAGCGAACGACTAGCGGGGTTCACAGATACGCAGTATTTT.

This clonotype occurred many times. The chain has TRBV6-1 and TRBJ2-1; D is perhaps TRBD2 (7 bases). The CDR3 has 15 amino acids. Germline CDR1 MNHNS, CDR2 SASEGT. With 7 bases removed from V and 0 bases from J, the gap between germline ends came to 13 bases. The CDR3 region is CASKGGASSYNEQFF. The CDR3 DNA follows: TGTGCCAGCAAAGGGGGGGCGAGCTCCTACAATGAGCAGTTCTTC.

This clonotype was seen at least ten times. The chain has TRBV20-1 and TRBJ2-5; tentatively, D is TRBD2 (5 bases). The CDR3 length is 15 residues. Per germline, CDR1 DFQATT and CDR2 SNEGSKA (reference sequence). Trimming stripped 0 bases from V and 2 bases from J, with 13 bases between. The CDR3 spells CSARDSVAPQETQYF. The CDR3 coding sequence is TGCAGTGCTAGAGATTCGGTAGCGCCGCAAGAGACCCAGTACTTC.

There are many counts of this clonotype. The rearrangement joins TRBV11-3 to TRBJ2-5; 8 bases line up with TRBD2. V gave up 5 bases and J gave up 7 bases; unmatched junction bases: 12. CDR1 is SGHNT and CDR2 is YENEEA in the germline V gene. The CDR3 consists of 15 residues. The CDR3 DNA reads TGTGCCAGCAGCCCGACACTAGCGGCTCAATGGACCCAGTACTTC. It translates to CASSPTLAAQWTQYF.

The rearrangement uses TRBV5-1 and TRBJ2-1; TRBD2 agrees at 7 bases. V shed 5 bases, J shed 8 bases, and the junction held 13 bases outside the gene matches. This CDR3 has 15 amino acids. Germline assignment: CDR1 SGHRS and CDR2 YFSETQ. CDR3 loop: CASREGAGMNYEQFF. Here the CDR3 DNA reads TGCGCCAGCAGGGAAGGAGCGGGGATGAACTATGAGCAGTTCTTC.

This clonotype occurred many times. This chain uses TRBV6-1 with TRBJ1-2; tentative D call: TRBD1 (6 bases). Between the trimmed V and J ends, which lost 7 bases and 0 bases, there was a span of 12 bases. The CDR3 is made up of 14 amino acids. The germline V gene has CDR1 MNHNS and CDR2 SASEGT. CDR3 DNA: TGTGCCAGCACCCGAGACAGGTCTAACTATGGCTACACCTTC. Protein product: CASTRDRSNYGYTF.

This clonotype has just a few counts. J is TRBJ2-7 and V is TRBV6-2 or TRBV6-3; D not certain. Germline CDR1 and CDR2: MNHEY and SVGEGT. The CDR3 has 12 amino acids. Trimming removed 2 bases at V and 7 bases at J, with 9 bases between. The CDR3 reads CASSYVVGEQYF. As DNA, the CDR3 is TGTGCCAGCAGTTACGTAGTGGGGGAGCAGTACTTC.

Many counts were recorded for this clonotype. V gene TRBV3-1 combines with J gene TRBJ1-1; 7 positions agree with TRBD1. V was pared by 0 bases and J by 1 base, with 2 bases of the junction left unmatched. Germline V gives CDR1 LGHDT, CDR2 YNNKEL (reference sequence). The length of the CDR3 is 15 residues. CDR3 sequence (DNA): TGTGCCAGCAGCCAAGAGGGGACAGCGAACACTGAAGCTTTCTTT. It encodes CASSQEGTANTEAFF.

A word on this clonotype: A much larger clone lies a single base off, so this may be a read error. The chain recombines TRBV28 with TRBJ2-7; the D is unclear. Trimming pared 3 bases from V and 2 bases from J, leaving 8 bases between. Germline-derived CDR1 and CDR2 are MDHEN and SYDVKM. The CDR3 runs 13 residues. DNA of the CDR3: TGTGCCAGCAGTTTGGCACCTACCTACGAGCAGTACGTC. Its protein is CASSLAPTYEQYV.

This clonotype appeared a few times. V gene TRBV5-4 combines with J gene TRBJ2-7, with TRBD2 matching over 8 bases. Looked up from germline, CDR1 is SGHNT and CDR2 is YYREEE (reference sequence). J gave up 3 bases and V 3 bases, and 11 bases lay outside the gene matches. The CDR3 spans 16 residues. CDR3 bases: TGTGCCAGCAGCTCGGGAGGGGGGCAGGGCCTCTACGAGCAGTACTTC. Its protein product is CASSSGGGQGLYEQYF. The entire variable domain, with the rest obtained from reference TRBV5-4 and TRBJ2-7, is as follows: ETGVTQSPTHLIKTRGQQVTLRCSSQSGHNTVSWYQQALGQGPQFIFQYYREEENGRGNFPPRFSGLQFPNYSSELNVNALELDDSALYLCASSSGGGQGLYEQYFGPGTRLTVT.

This chain uses TRBV6-2 or TRBV6-3 with TRBJ2-3, with 14 bases fitting TRBD2. CDR1 is MNHEY and CDR2 is SVGEGT in the germline V gene. The CDR3 contains 17 residues. The V segment lost 5 bases and the J segment 1 base; nucleotides outside the gene matches: 5. In nucleotides, the CDR3 is TGTGCCAGCAGTGGGGGGACTAGCGGGGGAGGCACAGATACGCAGTATTTT. Amino acids: CASSGGTSGGGTDTQYF.

The chain employs TRBV5-4 and TRBJ1-2, with D perhaps matching TRBD1 (6 bases). V was pared by 5 bases and J by 4 bases, with 15 bases between. Per germline, CDR1 SGHNT and CDR2 YYREEE (reference sequence). The CDR3 contains 14 residues. The CDR3 nucleotides are TGTGCCAGCAGGATACAGGGTCTTGGCTATGGCTACACCTTC. This codes for CASRIQGLGYGYTF.

This clonotype showed up many times. The chain employs TRBV3-1 and TRBJ1-1; D unclear. Germline assignment: CDR1 LGHDT and CDR2 YNNKEL (reference sequence). The ends were cut back, 1 base at V and 5 bases at J, with 8 bases in the middle. The CDR3 covers 13 residues. The CDR3 nucleotides are TGTGCCAGCAGCCAAGTCGAGGGAACTGAAGCTTTCTTT. Protein: CASSQVEGTEAFF.

The chain recombines TRBV20-1 with TRBJ2-1, with 11 bases matching TRBD2. From germline, CDR1 is DFQATT and CDR2 SNEGSKA (reference sequence). The junction had 4 bases not matched to a gene; V was cut back by 5 bases and J by 4 bases. The CDR3 sequence is 14 residues long. CDR3 sequence (DNA): TGCAGTGCTGCCGGGACTAGCGGATACAATGAGCAGTTCTTC. Its protein product is CSAAGTSGYNEQFF.

The chain is built from TRBV24-1 and TRBJ2-3; TRBD2 aligns across 11 bases. The germline V gene has CDR1 KGHDR and CDR2 SFDVKD. There are 16 residues in the CDR3. V dropped 7 bases and J dropped 1; count of bases not matched to a gene: 6. Here the CDR3 reads CATSPIAGGGTDTQYF. The CDR3 DNA is TGTGCCACCAGCCCTATAGCGGGGGGGGGCACAGATACGCAGTATTTT.

The chain is built from TRBV19 and TRBJ1-5; 7 nucleotides line up with TRBD1. Germline CDR1 and CDR2: LNHDA and SQIVND (reference sequence). This CDR3 is built from 19 residues. V trimming: 4 bases; J trimming: 0 bases; junction bases outside the gene matches: 15. The CDR3 DNA reads as TGTGCCAGTAGTACCGGAACCGGGACAGCCAAAAATAGCAATCAGCCCCAGCATTTT. Its translation is CASSTGTGTAKNSNQPQHF.

The rearrangement joins TRBV10-1 to TRBJ2-3; 7 bases fit TRBD1. Germline loops: CDR1 WNHNN, CDR2 SYGVQD (reference sequence). This CDR3 is 13 amino acids long. V dropped 2 bases and J dropped 5; count of bases not matched to a gene: 1. The CDR3 nucleotides read TGCGCCAGCAGTGAGGACAGGGAAGATACGCAGTATTTT. Its protein is CASSEDREDTQYF.